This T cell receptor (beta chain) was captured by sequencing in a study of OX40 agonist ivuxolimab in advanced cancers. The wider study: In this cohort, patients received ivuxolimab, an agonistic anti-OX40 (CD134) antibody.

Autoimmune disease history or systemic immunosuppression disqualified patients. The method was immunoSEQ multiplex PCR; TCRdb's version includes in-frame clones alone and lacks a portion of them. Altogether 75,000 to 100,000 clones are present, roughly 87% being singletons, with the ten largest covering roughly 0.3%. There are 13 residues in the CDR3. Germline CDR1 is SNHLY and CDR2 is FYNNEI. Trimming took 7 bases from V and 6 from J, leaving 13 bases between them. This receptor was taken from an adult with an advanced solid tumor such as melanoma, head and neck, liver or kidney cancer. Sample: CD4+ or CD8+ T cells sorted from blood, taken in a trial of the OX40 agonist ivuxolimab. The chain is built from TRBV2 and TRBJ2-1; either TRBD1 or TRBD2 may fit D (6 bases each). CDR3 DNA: TGTGCCAGCAACAGGGACTCTGGCAATGAGCAGTTCTTC. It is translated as CASNRDSGNEQFF. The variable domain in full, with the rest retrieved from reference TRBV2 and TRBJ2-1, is EPEVTQTPSHQVTQMGQEVILRCVPISNHLYFYWYRQILGQKVEFLVSFYNNEISEKSEIFDDQFSVERPDGSNFTLKIRSTKLEDSAMYFCASNRDSGNEQFFGPGTRLTVL.